The present TCR beta chain was sequenced within a study of pediatric ulcerative colitis. TCRdb keeps only in-frame clones here, not all; method: immunoSEQ multiplex PCR. This table holds about 36,000 clones, roughly 80% found once. CDR1 LNHNV and CDR2 YYDKDF come from the germline V gene (reference sequence). Unmatched junction bases numbered 3, after V lost 0 bases and J lost 4 bases. This CDR3 contains 15 residues. This clonotype was obtained from a girl aged 5-17 years with moderate ulcerative colitis. Sample: blood. This chain links TRBV15 with TRBJ1-2; TRBD1 matches 9 bases. CDR3 coding DNA: TGTGCCACCAGCAGAGATCTGACAGGGGGCTATGGCTACACCTTC. It encodes CATSRDLTGGYGYTF.